Listed here is a single T cell receptor (beta chain). The data belong to a study of blood T cell repertoires in COVID-19. About the study: Samples of COVID-19 (acute and convalescent) were obtained from the United States, Italy and Spain.

The CDR3 length is 14 residues. V was clipped by 5 bases and J by 7 bases; unmatched bases: 4. From germline, CDR1 is SEHNR and CDR2 FQNEAQ (reference sequence). Only in-frame clones appear in the TCRdb table, and some are missing; sequencing was by immunoSEQ multiplex PCR. The data hold tens of thousands of clones, with around 87% observed a single time. V is TRBV7-9 and J is TRBJ1-6, with 8 bases that match TRBD1. This receptor was obtained from a human donor with acute or convalescent COVID-19. The donor label of this sample is uncertain. Source material: peripheral blood. CDR3 bases: TGTGCCAGCAGCCGGGACAGGCGAAATTCACCCCTCCACTTT. Protein: CASSRDRRNSPLHF.